These 11 T cell receptor beta chains share one sample of origin, sequenced in a study of T cells expressing NK-cell markers. TCRdb reprocessed the 5' RACE reads; each CDR3 protein has one entry and no DNA is given. There are about 260,000 distinct CDR3 sequences in the sample, with 4% to 5% held by the top ten. Sequencing used blood T cells: a sorted CD56 or NKG2C T cell subset, CD4+ or CD8+ T cells, or bulk PBMC T cells (not recorded which). The source is a woman between 18 and 70 years old in good health.

This chain links TRBV4-3 with TRBJ1-4; as DNA is missing, the TRBD1 call by TCRdb cannot be tested. Per the germline V gene, CDR1 is LGHNA and CDR2 is YSLEER. This CDR3 spans 19 amino acids. The CDR3 is CASSPNIWDPVATNEKLFF.

This chain uses TRBV7-2 with TRBJ2-7; TCRdb calls TRBD2, which cannot be checked without DNA. This CDR3 has 16 residues. The V gene's germline CDR1 is SGHTA and CDR2 FQGNSA. The CDR3 region is CASSDPDWAGVGEQYF.

V usage is TRBV29-1 and J usage is TRBJ2-5; the D gene TCRdb calls, TRBD1, cannot be checked with no DNA. This CDR3 has 16 amino acids. Germline CDR1 reads SQVTM; CDR2 reads ANQGSEA. CDR3 sequence: CSVESPPGTAQETQYF. Together with reference TRBV29-1 and TRBJ2-5, the CDR3 gives the full variable domain: SAVISQKPSRDICQRGTSLTIQCQVDSQVTMMFWYRQQPGQSLTLIATANQGSEATYESGFVIDKFPISRPNLTFSTLTVSNMSPEDSSIYLCSVESPPGTAQETQYFGPGTRLLVL.

This rearrangement joins TRBV6-5 to TRBJ2-7; checking the TCRdb D call of TRBD1 is not possible without DNA. The germline gives CDR1 MNHEY, CDR2 SVGAGI. There are 14 residues in the CDR3. Here the CDR3 reads CASSSGGTGYEQYF.

J is TRBJ1-6 and V is TRBV20-1; checking the TCRdb D call of TRBD1 is not possible without DNA. There are 14 residues in the CDR3. Germline V gene lookup returns CDR1 DFQATT and CDR2 SNEGSKA (reference sequence). Here the CDR3 reads CSARDSPYNSPLHF.

The chain employs TRBV20-1 and TRBJ2-7; as DNA is missing, the TRBD2 call by TCRdb cannot be tested. This CDR3 is 17 amino acids long. From germline, CDR1 is DFQATT and CDR2 SNEGSKA (reference sequence). The chain's CDR3 is CSARDRTSGRARYEQYF.

V usage is TRBV12-3 or TRBV12-4 and J usage is TRBJ1-1; TCRdb outputs TRBD1, but without DNA this stays unchecked. The CDR3 length is 12 residues. The CDR3 protein is CASHKGEGEAFF.

J is TRBJ1-5 and V is TRBV20-1; TCRdb's D gene call, TRBD1, goes unchecked for lack of DNA. The CDR3 totals 13 residues. From germline, CDR1 is DFQATT and CDR2 SNEGSKA (reference sequence). This CDR3 is CSARLTGAQPQHF.

The rearrangement uses TRBV7-3 and TRBJ2-3; TCRdb picks TRBD2, but there is no DNA to check that call. There are 15 residues in the CDR3. CDR1 and CDR2 (germline): SGHTA, FQGTGA. The chain's CDR3 is CASSSSSGGANTQYF. The full variable domain, with the rest looked up from reference TRBV7-3 and TRBJ2-3, is GAGVSQTPSNKVTEKGKYVELRCDPISGHTALYWYRQSLGQGPEFLIYFQGTGAADDSGLPNDRFFAVRPEGSVSTLKIQRTERGDSAVYLCASSSSSGGANTQYFGPGTRLTVL.

This sequence joins TRBV23-1 and TRBJ2-6; TCRdb names TRBD1, which stays unverified in the absence of DNA. TRBV23-1 is an ORF for which the function is uncertain. This CDR3 contains 19 residues. The CDR3: CASSQSSGTLESGANVLTF.

J is TRBJ1-3 and V is TRBV12-3 or TRBV12-4. The CDR3 contains 15 residues. This CDR3 reads CASSLESGSGNTIYF.